Listed here is a single TCR beta chain. The sample is drawn from a study of T cell changes during pregnancy in multiple sclerosis. The repertoire was sequenced with immunoSEQ multiplex PCR; TCRdb's copy has only in-frame clones and lacks some. The sample lists more than 50,000 clones, about 90% occurring once. The CDR3 covers 16 residues. Germline V gene sequence: CDR1 LGHNA, CDR2 YSLEER. Losses at the gene ends were 0 bases for V and 2 bases for J; bases not matched to a gene: 4. The sequences come from CD4+ T cells from peripheral blood mononuclear cells, collected after pregnancy. The origin of this receptor is a female donor in good health, enrolled as a control in a pregnancy study. V usage is TRBV4-3 and J usage is TRBJ1-1; the match to TRBD1 covers 9 bases. The CDR3, as DNA: TGCGCCAGCAGCCAAGAGTTGACAGGGGGTAACACTGAAGCTTTCTTT. Its translation is CASSQELTGGNTEAFF.